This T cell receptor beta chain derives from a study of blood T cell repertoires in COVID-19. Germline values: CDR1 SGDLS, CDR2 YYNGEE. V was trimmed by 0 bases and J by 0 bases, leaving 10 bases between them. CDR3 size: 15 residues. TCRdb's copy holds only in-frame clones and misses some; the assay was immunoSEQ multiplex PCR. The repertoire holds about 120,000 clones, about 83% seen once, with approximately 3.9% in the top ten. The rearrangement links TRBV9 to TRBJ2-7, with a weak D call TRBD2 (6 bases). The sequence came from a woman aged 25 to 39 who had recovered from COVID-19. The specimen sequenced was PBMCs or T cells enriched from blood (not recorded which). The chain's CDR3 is CASSVGVAASYEQYF. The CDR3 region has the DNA TGTGCCAGCAGCGTAGGTGTAGCGGCCTCCTACGAGCAGTACTTC.